The clone carrying this T cell receptor (beta chain) has at least ten counts. Antigen specificity is unknown. This entry is derived from a study of molecular identifiers for immune sequencing clone quantification. As for the study in general: Replicate RNA came from about 20,000 or 100,000 naive CD8 cells and was split five ways, and four parts were sequenced. General study findings and limits: Even with more than 950,000 naive cells present, spiked Jurkat TCR RNA from one cell was reportedly detectable. The sizes of highly expanded clones could be underestimated when identical TCR molecules share a barcode. Over 97% of effector molecules, but under 1% in naive cells, were held by clones with more than 20 RNA copies.

TCRdb used MiXCR to reprocess the PCR reads, holding one entry per CDR3 protein. The table includes some 41,000 distinct CDR3 sequences, roughly 24% detected once. V lost 2 bases to trimming and J lost 1 base, with 11 bases between them. The length of the CDR3 is 15 residues. CDR1 SNHLY and CDR2 FYNNEI come from the germline V gene. Sequenced: naive CD8+ T cells from blood, with Jurkat cell RNA spiked in. The subset is: FACS-sorted CD8+CD4-CCR7+CD45RA+ naive T cells. This chain links TRBV2 with TRBJ2-5; D remains ambiguous. The receptor was derived from a human donor in good health. Some libraries in this study had Jurkat cell RNA spiked in. CDR3: CASSEPPYLQETQYF. CDR3 nucleotides: TGTGCCAGCAGTGAACCCCCGTACCTCCAAGAGACCCAGTACTTC.